Below, one TCR beta chain is given with its context. Its antigen is undetermined. The source of the sample is a study of cytomegalovirus exposure and HLA in healthy donors. Points from the study as a whole: Later analysis identified a missense DCLRE1C variant that was linked to TCR beta V- and J-gene trimming. Accurate predictions that matched the HLA-A and HLA-B alleles of most subjects were reportedly made from TCR beta sequences.

PCR employed 60 Vbeta and 13 Jbeta primers. Only in-frame clones appear in the TCRdb table, and some are missing; sequencing was by immunoSEQ multiplex PCR. The data hold a few hundred thousand clones, with about 93% observed a single time. Trimming took 3 bases from V and 2 from J; bases not matched to a gene: 9. Per germline, CDR1 MGHRA and CDR2 YSYEKL. This CDR3 has 16 amino acids. The receptor was isolated from a girl aged 2-15 years in good health and CMV-seronegative. The V gene is TRBV4-1, the J gene TRBJ2-7; TRBD2 aligns across 8 bases. Material for sequencing was PBMCs. Here the CDR3 reads CASSHGPSGGAYEQYF. The CDR3, as DNA: TGCGCCAGCAGCCATGGGCCCTCCGGGGGGGCCTACGAGCAGTACTTC.